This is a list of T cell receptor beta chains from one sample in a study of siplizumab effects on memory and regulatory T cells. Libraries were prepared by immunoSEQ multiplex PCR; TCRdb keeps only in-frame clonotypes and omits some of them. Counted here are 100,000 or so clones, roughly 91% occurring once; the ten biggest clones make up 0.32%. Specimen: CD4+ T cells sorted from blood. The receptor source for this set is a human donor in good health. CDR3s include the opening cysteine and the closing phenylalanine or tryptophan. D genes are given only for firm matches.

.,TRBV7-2,CASSPPGNQETQYF
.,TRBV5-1,CASSLGIGDLETQYF
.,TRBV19,CASSIIAGEAYEQYF
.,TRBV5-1,CASSPRTGGETQYF
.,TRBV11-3,CASSLDRHNEQFF
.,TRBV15,CATSRDLPGKNEQFF
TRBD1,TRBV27,CASRQTGTLDEKLFF
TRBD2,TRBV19,CASSTASGGTYNEQFF
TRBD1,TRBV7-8,CASSLAQGGLRNTEAFF
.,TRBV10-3,CATSVGVNEKLFF
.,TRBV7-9,CASSSFKGGDEKLFF
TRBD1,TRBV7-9,CASSLGGQGYEQYF
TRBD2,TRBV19,CASSIDLSTSGAYNEQFF
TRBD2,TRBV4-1,CASSPGLAGMGEQFF
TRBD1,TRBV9,CASRSLGQPYGYTF
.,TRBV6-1,CASKSRVGSPLHF
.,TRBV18,CASSPGNSNQPQHF
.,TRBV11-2,CASSLPLAPTYNEQFF
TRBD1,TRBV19,CATRDRGSIAREKLFF
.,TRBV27,CASSRGGGGYTF
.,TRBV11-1,CASSLGQGIRNEQFF
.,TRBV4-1,CASSQVSGYQPQHF
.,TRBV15,CATSRMASGFSAGHEQYF
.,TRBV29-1,CSVELKDTQYF
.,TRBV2,CASKDRRGPGELFF
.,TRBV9,CASNDAGRGTGELFF
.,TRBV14,CASSQDRSQIF
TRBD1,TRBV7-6,CASSRGQDEQYF
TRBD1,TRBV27,CASSTGQTYNSPLHF
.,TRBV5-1,CASSLLSDTQYF
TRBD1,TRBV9,CASSVSTGTGNTIYF
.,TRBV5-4,CASSLEQGSYGYTF
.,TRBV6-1,CASSELRFSAEAFF
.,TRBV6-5,CASSYAWDPNIQYF
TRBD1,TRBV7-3,CASSPTGFDGAEQYF